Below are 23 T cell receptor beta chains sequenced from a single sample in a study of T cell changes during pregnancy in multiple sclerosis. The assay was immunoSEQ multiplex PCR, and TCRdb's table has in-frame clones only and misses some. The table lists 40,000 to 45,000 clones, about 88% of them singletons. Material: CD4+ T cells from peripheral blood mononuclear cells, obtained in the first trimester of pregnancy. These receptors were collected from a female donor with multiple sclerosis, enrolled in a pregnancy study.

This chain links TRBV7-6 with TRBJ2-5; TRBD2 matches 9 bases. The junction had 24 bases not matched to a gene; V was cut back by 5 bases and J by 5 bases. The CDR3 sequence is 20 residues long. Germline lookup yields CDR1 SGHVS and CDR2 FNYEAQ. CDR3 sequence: CASSLTNPRVAGGRGETQYF. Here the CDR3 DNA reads TGTGCCAGCAGCCTTACCAATCCCCGAGTGGCGGGAGGGCGGGGGGAGACCCAGTACTTC.

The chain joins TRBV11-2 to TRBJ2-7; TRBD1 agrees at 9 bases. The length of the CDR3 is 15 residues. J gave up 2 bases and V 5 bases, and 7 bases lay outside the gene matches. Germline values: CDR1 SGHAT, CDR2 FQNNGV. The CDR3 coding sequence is TGTGCCAGCAGCAATCGGGGACAGGGAACCTACGAGCAGTACTTC. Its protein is CASSNRGQGTYEQYF. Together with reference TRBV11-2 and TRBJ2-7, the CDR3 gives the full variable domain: EAGVAQSPRYKIIEKRQSVAFWCNPISGHATLYWYQQILGQGPKLLIQFQNNGVVDDSQLPKDRFSAERLKGVDSTLKIQPAKLEDSAVYLCASSNRGQGTYEQYFGPGTRLTVT.

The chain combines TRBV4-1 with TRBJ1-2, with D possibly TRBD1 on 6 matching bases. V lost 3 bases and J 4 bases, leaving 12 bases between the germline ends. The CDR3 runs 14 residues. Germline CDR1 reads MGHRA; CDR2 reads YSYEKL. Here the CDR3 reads CASSQGAGSYGYTF. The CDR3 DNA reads TGCGCCAGCAGCCAGGGGGCAGGTAGCTATGGCTACACCTTC.

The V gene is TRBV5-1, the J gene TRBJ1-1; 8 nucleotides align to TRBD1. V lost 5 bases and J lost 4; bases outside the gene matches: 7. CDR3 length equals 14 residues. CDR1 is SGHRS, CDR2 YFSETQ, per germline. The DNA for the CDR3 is TGCGCCAGCAGGCGAGTCAGGGGGCTCACTGAAGCTTTCTTT. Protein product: CASRRVRGLTEAFF.

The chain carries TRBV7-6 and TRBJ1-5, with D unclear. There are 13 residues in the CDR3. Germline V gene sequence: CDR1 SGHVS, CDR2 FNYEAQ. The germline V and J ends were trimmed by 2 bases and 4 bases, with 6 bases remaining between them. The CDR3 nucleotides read TGTGCCAGCAGCTTACAGGCAAATCAGCCCCAGCATTTT. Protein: CASSLQANQPQHF.

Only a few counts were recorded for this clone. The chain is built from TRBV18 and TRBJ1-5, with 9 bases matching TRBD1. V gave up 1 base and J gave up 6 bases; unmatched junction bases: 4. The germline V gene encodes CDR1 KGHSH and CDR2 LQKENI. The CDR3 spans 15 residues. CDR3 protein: CASSPRTGGFQPQHF. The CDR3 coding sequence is TGTGCCAGCTCACCACGAACAGGGGGCTTTCAGCCCCAGCATTTT.

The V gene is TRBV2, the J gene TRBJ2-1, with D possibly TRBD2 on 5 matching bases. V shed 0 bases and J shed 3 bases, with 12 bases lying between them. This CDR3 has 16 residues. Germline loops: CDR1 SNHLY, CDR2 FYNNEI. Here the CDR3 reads CASSEAGLAYYNEQFF. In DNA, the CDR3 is TGTGCCAGCAGTGAAGCTGGCCTAGCCTACTACAATGAGCAGTTCTTC.

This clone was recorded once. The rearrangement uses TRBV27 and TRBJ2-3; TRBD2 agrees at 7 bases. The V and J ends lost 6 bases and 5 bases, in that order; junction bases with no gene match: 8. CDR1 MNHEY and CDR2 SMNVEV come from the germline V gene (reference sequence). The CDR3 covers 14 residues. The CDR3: CASRPPAGRDTQYF. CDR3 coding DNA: TGTGCCAGCAGACCTCCAGCGGGACGAGATACGCAGTATTTT.

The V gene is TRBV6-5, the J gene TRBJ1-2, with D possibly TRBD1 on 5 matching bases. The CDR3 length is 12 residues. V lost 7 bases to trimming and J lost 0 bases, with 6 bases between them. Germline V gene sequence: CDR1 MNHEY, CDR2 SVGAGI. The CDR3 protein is CASKDTNYGYTF. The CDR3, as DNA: TGTGCCAGCAAGGACACTAACTATGGCTACACCTTC.

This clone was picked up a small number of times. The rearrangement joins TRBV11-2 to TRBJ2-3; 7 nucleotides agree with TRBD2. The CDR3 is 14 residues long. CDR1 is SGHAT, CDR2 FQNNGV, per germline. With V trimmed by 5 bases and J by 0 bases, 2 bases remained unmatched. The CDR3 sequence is CASSRDYSTDTQYF. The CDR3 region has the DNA TGTGCCAGCAGCCGGGACTATAGCACAGATACGCAGTATTTT.

CDR3 bases: TGCGCCAGCAGCCAGAGACAGGGGAGCTACAATGAGCAGTTCTTC. Protein product: CASSQRQGSYNEQFF. This chain joins TRBV4-1 and TRBJ2-1, with 8 bases lining up with TRBD1. V shed 3 bases and J 3 bases; nucleotides not matched to a gene: 4. CDR1 and CDR2 (germline): MGHRA, YSYEKL. This CDR3 comprises 15 residues.

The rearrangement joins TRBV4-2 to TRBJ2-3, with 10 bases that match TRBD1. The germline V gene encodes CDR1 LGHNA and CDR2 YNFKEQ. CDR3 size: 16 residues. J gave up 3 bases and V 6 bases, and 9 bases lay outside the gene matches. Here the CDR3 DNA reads TGTGCCAGCAGACATGGACCGGGACAGGGGACAGATACGCAGTATTTT. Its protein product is CASRHGPGQGTDTQYF.

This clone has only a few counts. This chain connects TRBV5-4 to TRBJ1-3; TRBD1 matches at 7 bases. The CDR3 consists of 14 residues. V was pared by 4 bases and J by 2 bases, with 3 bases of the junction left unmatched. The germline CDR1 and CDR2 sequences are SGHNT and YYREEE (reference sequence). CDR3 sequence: CASSPGQAGNTIYF. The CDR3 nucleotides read TGTGCCAGCAGCCCTGGACAGGCTGGAAACACCATATATTTT.

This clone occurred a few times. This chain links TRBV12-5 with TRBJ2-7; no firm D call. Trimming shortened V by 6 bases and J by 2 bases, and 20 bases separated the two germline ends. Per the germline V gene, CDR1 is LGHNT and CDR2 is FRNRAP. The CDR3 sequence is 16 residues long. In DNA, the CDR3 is TGTGCTAGTGGCCCCACCCTAGAGATACCTCCCTACGAGCAGTACTTC. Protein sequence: CASGPTLEIPPYEQYF.

The CDR3: CASSFSQGHGYTF. The CDR3 coding sequence is TGTGCCAGCAGCTTTTCGCAGGGGCATGGCTACACCTTC. V usage is TRBV7-2 and J usage is TRBJ1-2; a weak D match, TRBD1 (6 bases). CDR3 size: 13 residues. V lost 3 bases, J lost 6 bases, and 11 bases lay in between. Germline V gene data show CDR1 as SGHTA and CDR2 as FQGNSA.

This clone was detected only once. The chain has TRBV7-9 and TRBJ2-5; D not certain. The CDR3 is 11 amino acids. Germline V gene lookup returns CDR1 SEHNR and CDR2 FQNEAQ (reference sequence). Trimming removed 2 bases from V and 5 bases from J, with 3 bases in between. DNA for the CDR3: TGTGCCAGCAGCTTATCGGAGACCCAGTACTTC. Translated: CASSLSETQYF.

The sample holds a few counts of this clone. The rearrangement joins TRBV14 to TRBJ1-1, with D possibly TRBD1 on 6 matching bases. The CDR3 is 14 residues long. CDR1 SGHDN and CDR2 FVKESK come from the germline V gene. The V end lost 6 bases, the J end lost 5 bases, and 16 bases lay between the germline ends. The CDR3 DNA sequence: TGTGCCAGCAGTCGAAATACGAGGGGGACTGAAGCTTTCTTT. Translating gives CASSRNTRGTEAFF.

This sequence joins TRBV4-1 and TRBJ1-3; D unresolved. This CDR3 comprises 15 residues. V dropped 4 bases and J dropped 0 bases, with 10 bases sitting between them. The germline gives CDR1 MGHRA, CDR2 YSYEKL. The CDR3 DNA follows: TGCGCCAGCAGCCCTGGGTGGGCCTCTGGAAACACCATATATTTT. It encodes CASSPGWASGNTIYF.

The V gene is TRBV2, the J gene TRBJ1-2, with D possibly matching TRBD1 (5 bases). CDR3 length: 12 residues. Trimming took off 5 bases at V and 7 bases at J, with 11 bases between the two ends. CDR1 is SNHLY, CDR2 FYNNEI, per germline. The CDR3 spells CASSKEGVGYTF. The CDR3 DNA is TGTGCCAGCAGTAAAGAAGGGGTTGGCTACACCTTC.

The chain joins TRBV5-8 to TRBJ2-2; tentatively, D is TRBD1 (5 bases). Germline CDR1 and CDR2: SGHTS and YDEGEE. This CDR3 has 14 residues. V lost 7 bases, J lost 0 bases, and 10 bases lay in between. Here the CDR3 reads CASDRTTNTGELFF. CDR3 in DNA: TGTGCCAGCGATCGGACAACGAACACCGGGGAGCTGTTTTTT.

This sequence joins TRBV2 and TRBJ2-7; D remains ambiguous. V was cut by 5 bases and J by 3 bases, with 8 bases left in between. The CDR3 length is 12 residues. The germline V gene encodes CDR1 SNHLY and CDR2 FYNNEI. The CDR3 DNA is TGTGCCAGCAGTTCCGACAACTACGAGCAGTACTTC. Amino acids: CASSSDNYEQYF.

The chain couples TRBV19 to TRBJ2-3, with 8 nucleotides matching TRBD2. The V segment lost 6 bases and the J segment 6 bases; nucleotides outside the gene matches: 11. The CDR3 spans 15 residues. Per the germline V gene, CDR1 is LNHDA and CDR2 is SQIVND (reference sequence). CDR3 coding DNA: TGTGCCAGTAGCTCCTTGCGGGGGGTAGGGGATACGCAGTATTTT. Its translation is CASSSLRGVGDTQYF.

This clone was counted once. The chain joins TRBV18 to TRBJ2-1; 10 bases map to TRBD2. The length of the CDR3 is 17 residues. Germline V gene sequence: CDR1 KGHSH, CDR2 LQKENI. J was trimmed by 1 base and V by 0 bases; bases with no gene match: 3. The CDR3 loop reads CASSPPRGLASYNEQFF. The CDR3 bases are TGTGCCAGCTCACCACCCAGGGGACTAGCGTCCTACAATGAGCAGTTCTTC. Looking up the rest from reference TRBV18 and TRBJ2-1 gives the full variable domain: NAGVMQNPRHLVRRRGQEARLRCSPMKGHSHVYWYRQLPEEGLKFMVYLQKENIIDESGMPKERFSAEFPKEGPSILRIQQVVRGDSAAYFCASSPPRGLASYNEQFFGPGTRLTVL.